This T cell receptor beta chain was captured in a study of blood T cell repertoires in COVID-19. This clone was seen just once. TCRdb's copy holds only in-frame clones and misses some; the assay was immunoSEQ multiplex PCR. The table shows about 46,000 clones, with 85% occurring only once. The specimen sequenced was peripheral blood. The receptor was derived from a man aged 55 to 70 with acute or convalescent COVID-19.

Here the CDR3 reads CASSLAGGSYNEQFF. The DNA of the CDR3 is TGTGCCAGCAGTTTAGCGGGAGGATCCTACAATGAGCAGTTCTTC. The chain is built from TRBV28 and TRBJ2-1; 8 positions match TRBD2. This CDR3 region has 15 residues. Germline CDR1 and CDR2: MDHEN and SYDVKM. With 2 bases clipped from V and 1 base from J, the junction kept 1 base outside the gene matches.